The T cell receptor beta chain under discussion was sequenced for a study of T cell responses to AZD1222 COVID-19 vaccine listed by TCRdb under 2021. In the study overall: TCR sequencing was performed for fewer than 250 trial participants, of whom about 210 were given two doses of AZD1222 and approximately 25 were given two doses of MenACWY control vaccine. Trial participants were enrolled by age into subgroups of 18-55, 56-69 and 70-plus years, and roughly 150, 30 and 60 TCR-sequenced participants, respectively, were included in these subgroups. What the work shows at the level of the full study, not this receptor alone: Because no samples from the day 14 peak response were available, repertoires could be characterized only after the peak T cell response. The 56-69-year group was small, and its depth increase did not reach significance, likely because of low power. CD4 TCRs associated with the vaccine covered the entire spike protein, and the dominant responses were in regions 160-218 and 743-854. Participants were mostly white British, with more females than males. The authors suggested clonal diversity may have been underestimated. A significant rise in spike-specific TCR breadth and depth was observed after two AZD1222 doses relative to day 0 and relative to MenACWY recipients. Reportedly, close to half of the unique spike-specific TCRs recognized epitopes lying outside the regions that are mutated in the B.1.351 and B.1.1.7 variants. Conclusions about previously exposed vaccinees are limited because only a handful of AZD1222 recipients were SARS-CoV-2 seropositive at baseline.

Concerning this clone: The specificity of this receptor is unknown. There are no base qualities to consult, and no much larger clone falls within one base.

The CDR3 regions of human TCRbeta chains were subjected to immunosequencing. Per the original workflow: Repertoire TCRs were matched against a reference library of SARS-CoV-2-specific TCRs generated with the MIRA antigen-specificity platform. Breadth was defined as the fraction of unique TCRs that were SARS-CoV-2-associated. Depth was defined as the fraction of total T cells that were SARS-CoV-2-associated. Each spike-specific TCR was assigned to its reactive spike region and to a CD4 or CD8 class using the MIRA data. Log10-transformed breadth and depth values were compared by one-way ANOVA with Sidak's multiple comparisons tests. TCRdb mirrors the immuneACCESS table, restricted to in-frame sequences. Some clones are absent from its copies; in checked studies, under half trace to an unresolved V gene, and the reason for the others is unknown. D and trimming come from the DNA, and the V and J calls and clone size come from that table. In this sample the table shows 50,000 to 65,000 clones, roughly 86% of which occur a single time. The top ten clones comprise 2% to 3% of the sample.

The intended sense of this specimen's time point label: about 28 days (+/-7) after the second vaccine dose. Because spike-specific TCR depth and breadth did not differ between the two schedules, AZD1222 recipients who got a second dose at roughly 4 weeks were pooled with those who got a second dose at roughly 12 weeks. Vaccinee samples came from UK trials COV001 and COV002, including a single-blind randomized controlled phase 2/3 trial of AZD1222 (ChAdOx1 nCoV-19) in healthy adults. For TCRbeta chain sequencing, PBMC samples were collected from trial participants at day 0 and at day 28 after the second dose. V is cut by 10 bases and J by 0 bases, and the space between the germline ends is 13 bases. Reading the germline V gene (reference sequence) gives CDR1 SEHNR and CDR2 FQNEAQ. The CDR3 contains 14 residues, cysteine and phenylalanine counted. Only the CDR3 part of the read is kept: 42 bases, read in frame from the first base.

The TCR sequence derives from an adult who received the AZD1222 COVID-19 vaccine. Sequences were derived from peripheral blood, sampled 28 days after the second AZD1222 dose. The rearranged chain carries TRBV7-9 and TRBJ1-5; a tentative D call is TRBD1 (5 bases match). This receptor has the CDR3 CATGGFLSNQPQHF. Read as DNA, the sequence is TGTGCCACCGGGGGGTTTCTTAGCAATCAGCCCCAGCATTTT.